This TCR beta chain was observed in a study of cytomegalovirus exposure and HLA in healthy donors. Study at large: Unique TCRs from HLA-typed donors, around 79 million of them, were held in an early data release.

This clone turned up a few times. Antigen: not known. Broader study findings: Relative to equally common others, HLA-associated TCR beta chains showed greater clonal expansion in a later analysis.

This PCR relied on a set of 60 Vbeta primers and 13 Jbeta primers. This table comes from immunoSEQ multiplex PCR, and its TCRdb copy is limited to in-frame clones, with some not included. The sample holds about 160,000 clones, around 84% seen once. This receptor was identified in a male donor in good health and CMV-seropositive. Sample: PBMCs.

The CDR3 is CASSRQAVNYGYTF. DNA for the CDR3: TGTGCCAGCAGCCGACAGGCGGTAAACTATGGCTACACCTTC. The V gene is TRBV7-9, the J gene TRBJ1-2; possibly TRBD1 for D (6 bases). The CDR3 spans 14 residues. Trimming left V 5 bases short and J 2 bases short, with 12 bases between. Germline CDR1 SEHNR, CDR2 FQNEAQ (reference sequence).